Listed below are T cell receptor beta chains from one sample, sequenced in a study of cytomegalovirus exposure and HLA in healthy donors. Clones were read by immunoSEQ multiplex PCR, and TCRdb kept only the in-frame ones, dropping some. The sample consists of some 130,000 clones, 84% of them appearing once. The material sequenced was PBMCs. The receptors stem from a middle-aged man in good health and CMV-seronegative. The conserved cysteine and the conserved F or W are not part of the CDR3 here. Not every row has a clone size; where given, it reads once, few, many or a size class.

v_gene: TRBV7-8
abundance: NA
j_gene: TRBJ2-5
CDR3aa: ASSLKPGSSSVGQETQY

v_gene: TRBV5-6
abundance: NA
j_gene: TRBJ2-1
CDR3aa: ASSLGQGRNEQF

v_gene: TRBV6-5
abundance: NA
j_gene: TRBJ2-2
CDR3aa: ASSYSRSDGELF

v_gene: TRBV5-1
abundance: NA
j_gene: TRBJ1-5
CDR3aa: ASSPLSGQPQH

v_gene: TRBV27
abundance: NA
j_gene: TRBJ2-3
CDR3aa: ASSLFHPMTPGGGTQY

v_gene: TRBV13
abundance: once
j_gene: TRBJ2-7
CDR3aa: ASSLYEDYEQY

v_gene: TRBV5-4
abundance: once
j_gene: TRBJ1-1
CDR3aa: APPSGTGRWDMNTEAF

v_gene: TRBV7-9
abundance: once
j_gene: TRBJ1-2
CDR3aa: ASSPGQGNYGYT

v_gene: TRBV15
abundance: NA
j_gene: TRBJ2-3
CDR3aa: ATSRNGLSTDTQY

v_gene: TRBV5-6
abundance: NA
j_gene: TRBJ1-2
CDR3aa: ASSLGPSRGYT

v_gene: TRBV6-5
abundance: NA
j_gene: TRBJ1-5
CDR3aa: ASRQGQEGQPQH

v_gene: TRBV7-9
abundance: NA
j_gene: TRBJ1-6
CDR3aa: ASSPLIENSPLH

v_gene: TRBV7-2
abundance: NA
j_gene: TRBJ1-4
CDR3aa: ASSPQRGRNEKLF

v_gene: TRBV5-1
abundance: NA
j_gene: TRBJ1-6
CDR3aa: ASSADRGSNSPLH

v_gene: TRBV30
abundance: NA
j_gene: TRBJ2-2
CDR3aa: AWKGTSGNTGELF

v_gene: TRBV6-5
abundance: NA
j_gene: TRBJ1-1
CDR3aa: ASSYSISQGSEAF

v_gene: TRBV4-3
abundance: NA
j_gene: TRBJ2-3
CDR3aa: ASSQDRGSGSDTQY

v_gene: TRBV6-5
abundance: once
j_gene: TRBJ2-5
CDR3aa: ASSYWGGEETQY

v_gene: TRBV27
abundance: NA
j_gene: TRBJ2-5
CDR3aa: ASSFGRQETQY

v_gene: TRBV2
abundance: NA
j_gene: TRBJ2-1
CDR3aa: ASSIVSQASSYNEQF

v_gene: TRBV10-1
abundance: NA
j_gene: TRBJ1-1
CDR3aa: ATRREPRDTEAF

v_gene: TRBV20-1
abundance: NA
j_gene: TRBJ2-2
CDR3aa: SVRSGGELF

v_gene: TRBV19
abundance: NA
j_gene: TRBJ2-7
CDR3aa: ASSMTGQSYEQY

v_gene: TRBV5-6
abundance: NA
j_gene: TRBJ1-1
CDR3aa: ASSRGGGNTEAF

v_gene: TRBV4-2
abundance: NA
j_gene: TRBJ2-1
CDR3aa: ASSHGPLSYNEQF

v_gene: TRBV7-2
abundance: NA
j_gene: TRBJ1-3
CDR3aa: ASRRTGGRSGNTIY

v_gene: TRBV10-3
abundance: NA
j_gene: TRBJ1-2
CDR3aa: AISGTGGGGYT

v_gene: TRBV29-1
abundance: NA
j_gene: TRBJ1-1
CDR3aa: SAETGQNTEAF

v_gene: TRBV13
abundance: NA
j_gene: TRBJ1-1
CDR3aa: ASSLGVRGNTEAF

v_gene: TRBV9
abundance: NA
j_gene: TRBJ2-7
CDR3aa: ASSRGAGDYEQY

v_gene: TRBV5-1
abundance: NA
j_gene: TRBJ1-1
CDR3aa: ASSFMGQDTEAF

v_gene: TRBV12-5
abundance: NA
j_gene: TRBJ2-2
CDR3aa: ASGSNRGTNTGELF

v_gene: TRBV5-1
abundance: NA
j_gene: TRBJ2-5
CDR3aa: ASSLKLQETQY

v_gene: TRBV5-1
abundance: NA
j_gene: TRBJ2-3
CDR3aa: ASSPLAAWGDTQY

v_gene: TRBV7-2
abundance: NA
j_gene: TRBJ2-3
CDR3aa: ASSLGDGGGSPDTQY

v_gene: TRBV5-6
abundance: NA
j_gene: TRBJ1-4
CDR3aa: ASSFRSFSGEKLF

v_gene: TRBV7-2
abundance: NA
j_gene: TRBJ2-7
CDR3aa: ASSLRTSGGTYSYEQY